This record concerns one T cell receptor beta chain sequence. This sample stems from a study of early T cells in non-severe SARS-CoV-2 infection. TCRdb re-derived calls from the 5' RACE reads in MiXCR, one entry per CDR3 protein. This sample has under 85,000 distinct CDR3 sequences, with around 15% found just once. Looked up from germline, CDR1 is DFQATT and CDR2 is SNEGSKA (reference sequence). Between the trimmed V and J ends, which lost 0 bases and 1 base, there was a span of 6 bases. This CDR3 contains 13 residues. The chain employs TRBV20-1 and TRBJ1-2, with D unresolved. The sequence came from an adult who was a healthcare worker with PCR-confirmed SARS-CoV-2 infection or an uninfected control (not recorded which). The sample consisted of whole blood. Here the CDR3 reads CSAREAHNYGYTF. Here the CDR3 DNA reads TGCAGTGCTAGAGAAGCCCATAACTATGGCTACACCTTC.